This TCR beta chain came from a study of a mutant IDH1 vaccine in newly diagnosed glioma. Study as a whole: Antecedent treatment encompassed radiotherapy, temozolomide, or their combination; the majority received both.

Stated time point: week 35, safety follow-up. Each dose of the vaccine consisted of 300 ug of mutant IDH1 20-mer peptide, with topical imiquimod. Trimming took off 6 bases at V and 3 bases at J, with 8 bases between the two ends. From germline, CDR1 is SQVTM and CDR2 ANQGSEA. The CDR3 sequence is 12 residues long. A few counts support this clone. Antigen unknown. Sequenced by immunoSEQ multiplex PCR; TCRdb stores in-frame clones only, minus some. The sample gives tens of thousands of clones, roughly 75% of which show up once; about 11% is in the top ten. The V and J genes are TRBV29-1 and TRBJ1-4; the D gene is possibly TRBD1 (5 bases). Sequencing was performed on PBMCs, taken from a glioma patient whose treatment included an IDH1 peptide vaccine. This clonotype was sampled from a woman in her 40s with glioma. The CDR3 here is CSVGASNEKLFF. CDR3 coding DNA: TGCAGCGTCGGGGCTTCTAATGAAAAACTGTTTTTT.